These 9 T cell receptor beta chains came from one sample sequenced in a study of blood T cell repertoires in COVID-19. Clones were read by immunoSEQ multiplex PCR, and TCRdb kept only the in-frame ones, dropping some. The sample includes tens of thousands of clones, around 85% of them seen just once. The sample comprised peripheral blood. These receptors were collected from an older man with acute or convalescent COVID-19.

CDR3 DNA sequence: TGTGCCAGCAGCCAAGATTGGATCTCCGAGAGCGGGAGTTTCATTTATGAGCAGTTCTTC. The encoded protein is CASSQDWISESGSFIYEQFF. The chain links TRBV14 to TRBJ2-1, with 8 bases matching TRBD2. Germline V gene data show CDR1 as SGHDN and CDR2 as FVKESK. The CDR3 consists of 20 residues. V lost 0 bases and J lost 8; bases outside the gene matches: 21.

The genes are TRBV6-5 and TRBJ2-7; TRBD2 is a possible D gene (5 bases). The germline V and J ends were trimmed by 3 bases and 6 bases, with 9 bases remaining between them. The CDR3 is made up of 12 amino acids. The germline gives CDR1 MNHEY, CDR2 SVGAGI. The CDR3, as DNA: TGTGCCAGCAGTTATCGGGGTTCCGAGCAGTACTTC. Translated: CASSYRGSEQYF.

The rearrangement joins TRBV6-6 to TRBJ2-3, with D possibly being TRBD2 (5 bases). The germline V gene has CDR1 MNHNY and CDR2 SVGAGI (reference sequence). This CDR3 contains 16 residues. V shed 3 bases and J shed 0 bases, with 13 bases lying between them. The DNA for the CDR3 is TGTGCCAGCAGTTATCTCCTAGCAGCTAGCACAGATACGCAGTATTTT. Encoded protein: CASSYLLAASTDTQYF.

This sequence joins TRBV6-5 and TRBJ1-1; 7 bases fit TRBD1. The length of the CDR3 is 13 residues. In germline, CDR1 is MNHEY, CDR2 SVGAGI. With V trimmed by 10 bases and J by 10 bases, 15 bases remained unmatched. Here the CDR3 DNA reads TGTGCCATACCTCGGTCAGGGGGGCGGGGAGCTTTCTTT. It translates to CAIPRSGGRGAFF.

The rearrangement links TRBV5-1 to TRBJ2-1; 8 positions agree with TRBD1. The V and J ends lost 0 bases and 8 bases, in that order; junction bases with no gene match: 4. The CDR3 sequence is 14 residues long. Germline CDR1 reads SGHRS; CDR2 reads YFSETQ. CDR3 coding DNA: TGCGCCAGCAGCTTGGTGCAGGGGGCGGATGAGCAGTTCTTC. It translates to CASSLVQGADEQFF.

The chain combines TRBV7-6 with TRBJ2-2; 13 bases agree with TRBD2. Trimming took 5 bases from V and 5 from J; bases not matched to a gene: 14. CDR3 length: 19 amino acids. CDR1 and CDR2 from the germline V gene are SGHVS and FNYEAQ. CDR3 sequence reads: CASSGKVLAGGITTGELFF. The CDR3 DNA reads TGTGCCAGCAGCGGAAAAGTACTAGCGGGAGGGATTACGACCGGGGAGCTGTTTTTT.

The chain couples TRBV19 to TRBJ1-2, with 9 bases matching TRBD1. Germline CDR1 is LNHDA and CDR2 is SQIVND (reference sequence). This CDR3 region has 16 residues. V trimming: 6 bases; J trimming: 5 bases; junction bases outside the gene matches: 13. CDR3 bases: TGTGCCAGTAGCCCACCCCGGACAGGGGAAGTTTATGGCTACACCTTC. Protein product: CASSPPRTGEVYGYTF.

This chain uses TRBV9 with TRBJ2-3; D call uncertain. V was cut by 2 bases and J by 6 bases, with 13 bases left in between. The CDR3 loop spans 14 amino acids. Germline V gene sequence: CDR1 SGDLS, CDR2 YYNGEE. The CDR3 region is CASSVTPPPDTQYF. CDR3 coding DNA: TGTGCCAGCAGCGTCACTCCCCCACCCGATACGCAGTATTTT. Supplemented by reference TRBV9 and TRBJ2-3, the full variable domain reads DSGVTQTPKHLITATGQRVTLRCSPRSGDLSVYWYQQSLDQGLQFLIQYYNGEERAKGNILERFSAQQFPDLHSELNLSSLELGDSALYFCASSVTPPPDTQYFGPGTRLTVL.

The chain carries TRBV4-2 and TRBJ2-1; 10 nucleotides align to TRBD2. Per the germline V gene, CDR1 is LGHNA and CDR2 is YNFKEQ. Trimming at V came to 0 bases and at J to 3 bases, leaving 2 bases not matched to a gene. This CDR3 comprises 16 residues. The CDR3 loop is CASSQEAGGRYNEQFF. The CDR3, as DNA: TGTGCCAGCAGCCAAGAAGCGGGAGGGCGCTACAATGAGCAGTTCTTC.